Listed below are T cell receptor beta chains from one sample, sequenced in a study of T-cell reconstitution after alpha-beta-depleted transplantation in children. Via MiXCR, TCRdb re-called the PCR reads, giving one row per CDR3 protein. The repertoire holds approximately 250,000 distinct CDR3 sequences, with 25% as singletons. The source material was PBMCs, sampled before TCRalphabeta/CD19-depleted stem cell transplant. These receptors all stem from a girl aged 2-10 years with Fanconi anemia, due to receive a stem cell transplant. CDR3s include the opening cysteine and the closing phenylalanine or tryptophan. D genes are given only for firm matches. Where a row states a size, it is once, few, many or the class of an expanded clone; other rows omit it.

cdr3_length clone_size j_call d_call v_call cdr3_nt cdr3_aa
11 many TRBJ2-1 . TRBV29-1 TGCATCTACCGGGGCTACAATGAGCAGTTCTTC CIYRGYNEQFF
13 many TRBJ2-2 . TRBV15 TGTGCCACCAGCCGTCTAGTCACCGGGGAGCTGTTTTTT CATSRLVTGELFF
12 many TRBJ2-1 . TRBV29-1 TGCAGCGTATCCGGGGCCGACAATGAGCAGTTCTTC CSVSGADNEQFF
14 many TRBJ1-1 . TRBV6-1 TGTGCCAGCAGTGAAAGGCCAGGTGAAACTGAAGCTTTCTTT CASSERPGETEAFF
14 many TRBJ1-5 . TRBV29-1 TGCACCCCTGTAAGAGGCGCCGGGAGCCAGCCCCAGCATTTT CTPVRGAGSQPQHF
15 . TRBJ2-7 TRBD2 TRBV20-1 TGCAGTGCTGAGGTGGGAGCTAGCGGGACCTACGAGCAGTACTTC CSAEVGASGTYEQYF
13 few TRBJ2-5 TRBD1 TRBV2 TGTGCCAGCAAGCGTAGACAGGGAGAGACCCAGTACTTC CASKRRQGETQYF
17 . TRBJ2-1 . TRBV27 TGTGCCAGCAGTAAAACAGGGACCCTTAGCTCCTACAATGAGCAGTTCTTC CASSKTGTLSSYNEQFF
15 . TRBJ2-3 TRBD2 TRBV7-2 TGTGCCAGCAGCACGGGGAGGGGACCCACAGATACGCAGTATTTT CASSTGRGPTDTQYF
17 many TRBJ2-1 TRBD2 TRBV9 TGTGCCAACAGCTCCCATGAGGTCCTAGCGGGGGTAAATGAGCAGTTCTTC CANSSHEVLAGVNEQFF
16 . TRBJ2-1 TRBD2 TRBV25-1 TGTGCCAGCAGCAGAACGGGGGGACTACCTTACAATGAGCAGTTCTTC CASSRTGGLPYNEQFF
14 . TRBJ1-4 . TRBV5-1 TGCGCCAGCAGCTTGGCCGGGATTAATGAAAAACTGTTTTTT CASSLAGINEKLFF
15 many TRBJ2-7 TRBD1 TRBV29-1 TGCAGCGTTGAATACCCCAGGGGGTTCGTCTACGAGCAGTACTTC CSVEYPRGFVYEQYF
12 many TRBJ2-7 TRBD2 TRBV28 TGTGCCAGCACCCCGGGAGGGTACGAGCAGTACTTC CASTPGGYEQYF
17 many TRBJ2-1 . TRBV15 TGTGCCACCCTCCCGGGACGATTGGCGGTTAATTACAATGAGCAGTTCTTC CATLPGRLAVNYNEQFF
16 many TRBJ2-1 . TRBV21-1 TGTGCCAGCAGGGGGGCGGGACAAAGTTCCTACAATGAGCAGTTCTTC CASRGAGQSSYNEQFF
15 few TRBJ2-1 . TRBV20-1 TGCAGTGCTAGAGCCAGGCCTTGGGGTAACAATGAGCAGTTCTTC CSARARPWGNNEQFF
15 many TRBJ2-3 . TRBV29-1 TGCAGCGTGGAACCATCCGGGACGTTAACAGATACGCAGTATTTT CSVEPSGTLTDTQYF
14 many TRBJ2-5 . TRBV29-1 TGCAGCGTTGAACAGGGGTCAGTTCAAGAGACCCAGTACTTC CSVEQGSVQETQYF
12 . TRBJ2-1 . TRBV6-6 TGTGCCAGCAGTCAGGACTACTGGGAGCAGTTCTTC CASSQDYWEQFF
16 many TRBJ2-1 . TRBV12-3/TRBV12-4 TGTGCCAGCAGTTTAGCGCGACTAGAATTCGGCAATGAGCAGTTCTTC CASSLARLEFGNEQFF
14 . TRBJ1-4 . TRBV12-3/TRBV12-4 TGTGCCAGCAGTCTCACACACATTAATGAAAAACTGTTTTTT CASSLTHINEKLFF
15 few TRBJ2-7 . TRBV21-1 TGTGCCAGCAGCAAAAGGAACGGGAGGGCCTACGAGCAGTACTTC CASSKRNGRAYEQYF
13 . TRBJ2-7 TRBD1 TRBV20-1 TGCAGTGCTCGGACAGGAATTTCCTACGAGCAGTACTTC CSARTGISYEQYF
10 . TRBJ2-1 TRBD2 TRBV6-4 TGTGAGACTAGCTTCAATGAGCAGTTCTTC CETSFNEQFF
15 . TRBJ2-1 . TRBV7-9 TGTGCCAGCAGTTCGGGCCGGGGCCCCTTTAATGAGCAGTTCTTC CASSSGRGPFNEQFF
19 many TRBJ2-7 . TRBV27 TGTGCCAGCAGTTTACCAAGGAGACAGTACCCTCCTAGGTTCTACGAGCAGTACTTC CASSLPRRQYPPRFYEQYF
13 . TRBJ2-3 . TRBV18 TGTGCCAGCTCACCACCCTTTACAGATACGCAGTATTTT CASSPPFTDTQYF
17 . TRBJ2-3 TRBD2 TRBV5-1 TGCGCCAGCAGCTCTCCTAGCGGGAGGGCGGGCACAGATACGCAGTATTTT CASSSPSGRAGTDTQYF
14 few TRBJ2-7 TRBD2 TRBV29-1 TGCAGCGTTGAAACGGGACTAGGGGCTAGGGAGCAGTACTTC CSVETGLGAREQYF
11 once TRBJ2-7 . TRBV6-2/TRBV6-3 TGTGCCAGCAGGGCCGTCTACGAGCAGTACTTC CASRAVYEQYF
15 . TRBJ2-7 TRBD2 TRBV28 TGTGCCAGCAGTTTGTGGCGGGAGGTCTCCTACGAGCAGTACTTC CASSLWREVSYEQYF
16 many TRBJ2-3 . TRBV12-3/TRBV12-4 TGTGCCAGCAGTTTAGCGGATTTTGGGGGCGCAGATACGCAGTATTTT CASSLADFGGADTQYF
14 . TRBJ2-2 TRBD1 TRBV7-6 TGTGCCAGCAGCTTGACAGGGCCTACCGGGGAGCTGTTTTTT CASSLTGPTGELFF
15 few TRBJ2-3 . TRBV29-1 TGCAGCGCCCAAGTGAGGGGGGAGGGTACAGATACGCAGTATTTT CSAQVRGEGTDTQYF
15 . TRBJ2-1 TRBD2 TRBV5-4 TGTGCCAGCAGGAAAGCGGGGGGGCCGCTGAATGAGCAGTTCTTC CASRKAGGPLNEQFF
14 many TRBJ2-7 . TRBV3-1 TGTGCCAGCAGCCCGACAGGTGGAACCTACGAGCAGTACTTC CASSPTGGTYEQYF
12 . TRBJ1-4 . TRBV6-1 TGTGCCAGCAGTGCCGGGTGGGAAAAACTGTTTTTT CASSAGWEKLFF
13 many TRBJ2-7 TRBD1 TRBV12-3/TRBV12-4 TGTGCCAGCAGCTTTGGACCGGGACAGGGGCAGTACTTC CASSFGPGQGQYF
14 . TRBJ2-5 . TRBV20-1 TGCAGTGCTAGAGCCCCTAGGGGGGGGGAGACCCAGTACTTC CSARAPRGGETQYF
15 . TRBJ2-1 TRBD2 TRBV20-1 TGCAGTGCAACCTGGACTAGCGGGGTGTGGAATGAGCAGTTCTTC CSATWTSGVWNEQFF
13 many TRBJ2-7 . TRBV29-1 TGCAGCGTTGAAGATCGGTGGGGCTACGAGCAGTACTTC CSVEDRWGYEQYF
13 few TRBJ2-2 . TRBV7-6 TGTGCCAGCAGCCCCCGACCGACCGGGGAGCTGTTTTTT CASSPRPTGELFF
14 . TRBJ1-1 . TRBV12-3/TRBV12-4 TGTGCCAGCAGTTTAGGAGCAAGGAACACTGAAGCTTTCTTT CASSLGARNTEAFF
16 many TRBJ2-2 . TRBV7-2 TGTGCCAGCAGCTTAACTAGCTCCCGATACACCGGGGAGCTGTTTTTT CASSLTSSRYTGELFF
18 few TRBJ2-7 . TRBV11-3 TGTGCCAGCAGCTTATTGATTTGGAACCACCACGGGAACTACGAGCAGTACTTC CASSLLIWNHHGNYEQYF
12 few TRBJ1-1 . TRBV6-5 TGTGCCAGCAGTTACGGGGGGACTGAAGCTTTCTTT CASSYGGTEAFF
16 . TRBJ2-1 TRBD2 TRBV20-1 TGCAGTGCTAGACCGACTGGCGGGAGGCACTACAATGAGCAGTTCTTC CSARPTGGRHYNEQFF
16 many TRBJ1-6 . TRBV28 TGTGCCAGCAGTCTTGTGGAGACATTAGGAAACTCACCCCTCCACTTT CASSLVETLGNSPLHF
17 many TRBJ2-1 TRBD2 TRBV6-4 TGTGCCAGCAGTGACTCGACTAGCGGGGGAGATTACAATGAGCAGTTCTTC CASSDSTSGGDYNEQFF
11 . TRBJ2-1 . TRBV2 TGTGCCAGCAGTGATTCCGGAGTAAAGTTCTTC CASSDSGVKFF
15 . TRBJ2-7 TRBD2 TRBV12-3/TRBV12-4 TGTGCCAGCAGTTCGGTGGCGGGGGGGCCCTACGAGCAGTACTTC CASSSVAGGPYEQYF
15 . TRBJ2-1 . TRBV7-3 TGTGCCAGCAGCCACATAGCGAGTACCTACAATGAGCAGTTCTTC CASSHIASTYNEQFF
14 . TRBJ2-2 TRBD2 TRBV7-9 TGTGCCAGCAGCTCCAGCGGGACGGGCGGGGAGCTGTTTTTT CASSSSGTGGELFF
15 few TRBJ2-2 . TRBV5-1 TGCGCCAGCAGCTTGTTCAAATCGAACACCGGGGAGCTGTTTTTT CASSLFKSNTGELFF